The 23 T cell receptor beta chains given below trace back to one sample, sequenced in a study of blood T cell repertoires in COVID-19. Generated by immunoSEQ multiplex PCR, the TCRdb table keeps only in-frame clones and is missing some. The sample contains 200,000 or so clones, around 80% of which appear only once. The sequencing sample was made of peripheral blood. These TCRs come from a human donor with acute or convalescent COVID-19. The donor label of this sample is uncertain.

This chain links TRBV1 with TRBJ2-7; the DNA was not used to check the table's D call, TRBD2. TRBV1 is marked as a pseudogene. This CDR3 is 17 amino acids long. This CDR3 reads CTSSQELAGTPSYEQYF. For the CDR3, the DNA is TGCACCAGCAGCCAAGAGCTAGCGGGGACCCCGTCCTACGAGCAGTACTTC.

V and J are TRBV30 and TRBJ1-2; D possibly corresponds to TRBD1 (6 bases). The CDR3 is made up of 15 amino acids. V lost 4 bases, J lost 0 bases, and 15 bases lay in between. Germline V gives CDR1 GTSNPN, CDR2 SVGIG (reference sequence). DNA of the CDR3: TGTGCCTGGATCTTCGGCAGGGGCACTAACTATGGCTACACCTTC. Translated: CAWIFGRGTNYGYTF.

V gene TRBV6-5 combines with J gene TRBJ1-1, with D unclear. Trimming took off 7 bases at V and 4 bases at J, with 16 bases between the two ends. From germline, CDR1 is MNHEY and CDR2 SVGAGI. The CDR3 runs 14 residues. The CDR3 DNA reads TGTGCCAGCATTTCGAGGGCAGAGGGCACTGAAGCTTTCTTT. Translating gives CASISRAEGTEAFF.

This rearrangement joins TRBV6-5 to TRBJ1-6; 7 positions agree with TRBD1. The germline CDR1 and CDR2 sequences are MNHEY and SVGAGI. The CDR3 runs to 15 residues. Germline trimming cut 6 bases from V and 10 bases from J; bases unmatched to any gene: 12. The CDR3 here is CASRYRGNVGSPLHF. The CDR3, as DNA: TGTGCCAGCAGGTACAGGGGAAACGTTGGCTCACCCCTCCACTTT.

The V and J genes are TRBV2 and TRBJ1-3; TRBD1 aligns across 10 bases. V shed 6 bases, J shed 3 bases, and the junction held 8 bases outside the gene matches. This CDR3 comprises 16 residues. Germline CDR1 reads SNHLY; CDR2 reads FYNNEI. This CDR3 reads CASRLDRGRSGNTIYF. The CDR3 bases are TGTGCCAGCAGGCTTGACAGGGGGCGCAGTGGAAACACCATATATTTT.

Concerning this clone itself: The identical CDR3 is also encoded by other nucleotide sequences in the sample. The rearrangement uses TRBV6-5 and TRBJ2-7; TRBD1 aligns across 7 bases. The CDR3 has 14 residues. Losses at the gene ends were 2 bases for V and 2 bases for J; bases not matched to a gene: 3. CDR1 is MNHEY and CDR2 is SVGAGI in the germline V gene. The CDR3 bases are TGTGCCAGCAGTTACCGGGACAGAGCCTACGAGCAGTACTTC. This encodes CASSYRDRAYEQYF.

This rearrangement joins TRBV6-5 to TRBJ1-3; 9 positions agree with TRBD1. Germline V gene lookup returns CDR1 MNHEY and CDR2 SVGAGI. The J segment lost 2 bases and the V segment lost 6 bases, leaving 5 bases of the junction unmatched. The CDR3 is 15 residues long. CDR3 protein: CASRAGTGTGNTIYF. The CDR3 region has the DNA TGTGCCAGCAGGGCCGGGACAGGGACTGGAAACACCATATATTTT.

This chain connects TRBV6-2 or TRBV6-3 to TRBJ1-5; TRBD1 agrees at 9 bases. CDR1 and CDR2 from the germline V gene are MNHEY and SVGEGT. The J segment lost 5 bases and the V segment lost 6 bases, leaving 2 bases of the junction unmatched. CDR3 length equals 13 residues. CDR3 sequence reads: CASSDRGDQPQHF. CDR3 sequence (DNA): TGTGCCAGCAGCGACAGGGGGGATCAGCCCCAGCATTTT.

The V gene is TRBV7-2, the J gene TRBJ2-5; D remains unclear. Germline V gene lookup returns CDR1 SGHTA and CDR2 FQGNSA. This CDR3 comprises 14 residues. Trimming took 2 bases from V and 0 from J, leaving 7 bases between them. The chain's CDR3 is CASSLYGHQETQYF. CDR3 DNA: TGTGCCAGCAGCTTATATGGCCACCAAGAGACCCAGTACTTC.

In its sample, this clone was seen a few times. The chain employs TRBV19 and TRBJ1-5; D might be TRBD1 (5 bases). The CDR3 sequence is 14 residues long. Germline CDR1 reads LNHDA; CDR2 reads SQIVND (reference sequence). V dropped 6 bases and J dropped 6 bases, with 15 bases sitting between them. Here the CDR3 reads CASRPRGGGQPQHF. CDR3 bases: TGTGCCAGTAGGCCACGGGGGGGAGGTCAGCCCCAGCATTTT.

The chain couples TRBV5-1 to TRBJ2-3; D perhaps matches TRBD2 (7 bases). Germline assignment: CDR1 SGHRS and CDR2 YFSETQ. Trimming stripped 1 base from V and 3 bases from J, with 9 bases between. CDR3 size: 14 residues. DNA for the CDR3: TGCGCCAGCAGCTTGAAGGGGGGGACAGATACGCAGTATTTT. Protein product: CASSLKGGTDTQYF.

The V gene is TRBV15, the J gene TRBJ1-2; tentatively, D is TRBD1 (5 bases). The V and J ends lost 0 bases and 4 bases respectively, with 6 bases between them. The CDR3 is 13 residues long. The germline CDR1 and CDR2 sequences are LNHNV and YYDKDF (reference sequence). The CDR3 DNA reads TGTGCCACCAGCAGAGATGACAGCTATGGCTACACCTTC. Translated: CATSRDDSYGYTF.

The V call is TRBV30, the J call TRBJ2-7; 8 bases agree with TRBD2. Germline V gives CDR1 GTSNPN, CDR2 SVGIG (reference sequence). This CDR3 has 15 residues. The V gene end was trimmed by 0 bases and the J gene end by 1 base; junction bases not matched to a gene: 5. This CDR3 reads CAWSVPSGSSYEQYF. CDR3 coding DNA: TGTGCCTGGAGTGTACCCAGCGGGAGTTCCTACGAGCAGTACTTC.

The chain uses TRBV28 and TRBJ2-7; 10 positions agree with TRBD2. V trimming: 2 bases; J trimming: 4 bases; junction bases outside the gene matches: 8. The CDR3 is 16 residues long. The V gene's germline CDR1 is MDHEN and CDR2 SYDVKM. The CDR3 DNA is TGTGCCAGCAGTTTAGCCGAAGCGGGGGGGTTTTACGAGCAGTACTTC. Its protein product is CASSLAEAGGFYEQYF.

The chain carries TRBV18 and TRBJ2-3; TRBD2 matches 7 bases. J lost 0 bases, V lost 3 bases, and 6 bases had no gene match. The CDR3 is made up of 16 amino acids. Looked up from germline, CDR1 is KGHSH and CDR2 is LQKENI. DNA of the CDR3: TGTGCCAGCTCACCCCCGACTAGCCCTAGCACAGATACGCAGTATTTT. It is translated as CASSPPTSPSTDTQYF.

The rearrangement uses TRBV4-3 and TRBJ2-1, with 7 bases fitting TRBD2. The CDR3 length is 16 residues. Germline V gives CDR1 LGHNA, CDR2 YSLEER. Unmatched junction bases numbered 3, after V lost 0 bases and J lost 1 base. The CDR3 nucleotides read TGCGCCAGCAGCCAAGAACTAGCGAGTTCCTACAATGAGCAGTTCTTC. This translates into CASSQELASSYNEQFF.

This chain uses TRBV3-1 (or the pseudogene TRBV3-2) with TRBJ2-5, with TRBD2 identical over 11 bases. The V gene end was trimmed by 1 base and the J gene end by 4 bases; junction bases not matched to a gene: 5. The CDR3 has 16 amino acids. CDR1 and CDR2 (germline): LGHDT, YNNKEL (reference sequence). The CDR3 DNA reads as TGTGCCAGCAGCCAAGTCCTAGCGGGAGGATCAGAGACCCAGTACTTC. Amino acids: CASSQVLAGGSETQYF.

The chain carries TRBV30 and TRBJ2-5, with 8 nucleotides matching TRBD1. Looked up from germline, CDR1 is GTSNPN and CDR2 is SVGIG (reference sequence). The CDR3 has 12 residues. The V segment lost 7 bases and the J segment 10 bases; nucleotides outside the gene matches: 11. For the CDR3, the DNA is TGTGCCTTACATGGACAGGGCAAAAACCAGTACTTC. It yields the protein CALHGQGKNQYF. Based on the CDR3 plus reference TRBV30 and TRBJ2-5, the full variable domain is SQTIHQWPATLVQPVGSPLSLECTVEGTSNPNLYWYRQAAGRGLQLLFYSVGIGQISSEVPQNLSASRPQDRQFILSSKKLLLSDSGFYLCALHGQGKNQYFGPGTRLLVL.

V and J are TRBV7-8 and TRBJ1-5, with D possibly TRBD1 on 5 matching bases. V lost 5 bases and J lost 1, with 9 bases in between. The germline V gene has CDR1 SGHVS and CDR2 FQNEAQ. The CDR3 runs to 14 residues. CDR3 protein: CASSPGGSNQPQHF. The CDR3 nucleotides read TGTGCCAGCAGCCCGGGGGGAAGCAATCAGCCCCAGCATTTT.

This chain links TRBV19 with TRBJ1-1; TRBD1 matches at 8 bases. Per the germline V gene, CDR1 is LNHDA and CDR2 is SQIVND (reference sequence). CDR3 length: 15 residues. V lost 0 bases and J lost 7; bases outside the gene matches: 7. CDR3 bases: TGTGCCAGTAGTATAGATCGAATTGGGACAGGTGAAGCTTTCTTT. Translating it yields CASSIDRIGTGEAFF.

V is TRBV24-1 and J is TRBJ2-3; tentative D call: TRBD2 (5 bases). CDR1 and CDR2 (germline): KGHDR, SFDVKD. The V and J ends lost 4 bases and 0 bases respectively, with 13 bases between them. This CDR3 is built from 16 residues. CDR3 sequence (DNA): TGTGCCACCAGTGACCGTCGGAGGAGTAGCACAGATACGCAGTATTTT. Its protein product is CATSDRRRSSTDTQYF.

This clone was recorded a few times. This chain uses TRBV19 with TRBJ1-5; 9 bases map to TRBD1. Trimming removed 6 bases from V and 7 bases from J; junction bases left unmatched: 4. Germline values: CDR1 LNHDA, CDR2 SQIVND (reference sequence). The CDR3 has 13 residues. The CDR3: CASSRQGEQPQHF. The CDR3 DNA sequence: TGTGCCAGTAGCCGACAGGGGGAGCAGCCCCAGCATTTT.

The rearrangement uses TRBV5-4 and TRBJ1-1; perhaps TRBD1 as D (6 bases). Trimming left V 1 base short and J 3 bases short, with 13 bases between. This CDR3 comprises 15 residues. Germline CDR1 and CDR2: SGHNT and YYREEE (reference sequence). The DNA for the CDR3 is TGTGCCAGCAGCTTGCAGTCGGGGGGCGACACTGAAGCTTTCTTT. Protein sequence: CASSLQSGGDTEAFF.